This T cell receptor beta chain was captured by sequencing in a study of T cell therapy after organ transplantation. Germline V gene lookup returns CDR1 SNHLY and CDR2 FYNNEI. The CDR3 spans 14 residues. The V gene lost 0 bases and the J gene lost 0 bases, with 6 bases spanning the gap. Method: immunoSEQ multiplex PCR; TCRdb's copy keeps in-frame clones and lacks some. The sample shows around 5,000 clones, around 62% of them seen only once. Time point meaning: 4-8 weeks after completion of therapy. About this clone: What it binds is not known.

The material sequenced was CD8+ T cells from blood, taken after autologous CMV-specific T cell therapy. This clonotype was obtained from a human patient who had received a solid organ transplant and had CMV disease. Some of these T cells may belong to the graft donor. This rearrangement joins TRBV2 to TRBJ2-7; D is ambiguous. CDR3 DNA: TGTGCCAGCAGTGAAGCCCGGCCCTCCTACGAGCAGTACTTC. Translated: CASSEARPSYEQYF. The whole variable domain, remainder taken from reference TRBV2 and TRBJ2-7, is EPEVTQTPSHQVTQMGQEVILRCVPISNHLYFYWYRQILGQKVEFLVSFYNNEISEKSEIFDDQFSVERPDGSNFTLKIRSTKLEDSAMYFCASSEARPSYEQYFGPGTRLTVT.